These T cell receptor beta chains were read from a single sample in a study of T cell responses to AZD1222 COVID-19 vaccine. Some clones are missing from TCRdb's copy, which holds only in-frame ones; the method was immunoSEQ multiplex PCR. The sample records 150,000 to 200,000 clones, around 90% being singletons. The sample here was peripheral blood, taken 28 days after the second AZD1222 dose. The origin of the receptors is an adult who received the AZD1222 COVID-19 vaccine. CDR3s include the opening cysteine and the closing phenylalanine or tryptophan. The order of the fields is clone size, D gene, V gene, J gene, CDR3 DNA, CDR3 protein. D genes are given only for firm matches. Clone size is given for some rows only: seen once, a few or many times, or a class if the clone is expanded.

NA	NA	TRBV28	TRBJ1-2	TGTGCCAGCAGGTTGGAGGGTAATATGAACTATGGCTACACCTTC	CASRLEGNMNYGYTF
NA	NA	TRBV4-1	TRBJ2-3	TGCGCCAGCAGCCAAGGGTTCAACAGCCTCACAGATACGCAGTATTTT	CASSQGFNSLTDTQYF
NA	NA	TRBV7-6	TRBJ2-5	TGTGCCAGCAGCTCCAGTGCAGGCAGCCTACAAGAGACCCAGTACTTC	CASSSSAGSLQETQYF
NA	TRBD2	TRBV3-1/TRBV3-2	TRBJ2-3	TGTGCCAGCAGCCTATACGGGACTAGCGGGCAGACAGATACGCAGTATTTT	CASSLYGTSGQTDTQYF
NA	NA	TRBV5-1	TRBJ2-3	TGCGCCAGCAGCTTGGTCCTAGGCACAGATACGCAGTATTTT	CASSLVLGTDTQYF
NA	NA	TRBV21-1	TRBJ2-3	TGTGCCAGCATGGACTGTTTTGTTGGCTGGGATACGCAGTATTTT	CASMDCFVGWDTQYF
NA	TRBD1	TRBV5-1	TRBJ2-7	TGCGCCAGCAGCCCGGACAGGGCAACCTACGAGCAGTACTTC	CASSPDRATYEQYF
NA	NA	TRBV19	TRBJ1-3	TGTGCCAGTAGTACCCGGGACCGGAGCTCTGGAAACACCATATATTTT	CASSTRDRSSGNTIYF
NA	TRBD1	TRBV28	TRBJ2-1	TGTGCCAGCAGTTTAGGGGGACAGGGGGTCGGGACGTTCTTC	CASSLGGQGVGTFF
NA	NA	TRBV28	TRBJ1-5	TGTGCCAGCAGTCTCCTGGGGGTTCAGCCCCAGCATTTT	CASSLLGVQPQHF
once	TRBD1	TRBV24-1	TRBJ1-2	TGTGCCACCAGTGCCCGTTCGGGACAGGGGTTTAACTATGGCTACACCTTC	CATSARSGQGFNYGYTF
NA	NA	TRBV30	TRBJ1-4	TGTGCCTGGGGCACAGGTGCAACTAATGAAAAACTGTTTTTT	CAWGTGATNEKLFF
NA	NA	TRBV3-1/TRBV3-2	TRBJ1-3	TGTGCCAGCAGCCAGCAGACTGGAAACACCATATATTTT	CASSQQTGNTIYF
NA	NA	TRBV21-1	TRBJ1-4	TGTGCCAGCAGCAAAGAGGGGGGGAGAGAAAAACTGTTTTTT	CASSKEGGREKLFF
NA	NA	TRBV5-1	TRBJ1-6	TGCGCCAGCAGCTTGGAGCCGGGGGACGATTCACCCCTCCACTTT	CASSLEPGDDSPLHF
NA	NA	TRBV5-4	TRBJ2-7	TGTGCCAGCAGCCGTAACTACGAGCAGTACTTC	CASSRNYEQYF
NA	TRBD1	TRBV5-1	TRBJ1-2	TGCGCCAGCAGCACCATTATGCCGGGACAGGGGAAGGATGGCTACACCTTC	CASSTIMPGQGKDGYTF
NA	TRBD1	TRBV7-9	TRBJ1-2	TGTGCCAGCAGGGGACAGGGGGCCTATGGCTACACCTTC	CASRGQGAYGYTF
NA	TRBD2	TRBV2	TRBJ2-1	TGTGCCAGCAAGCTAGCGGGGGGGCCCTCTTACAATGAGCAGTTCTTC	CASKLAGGPSYNEQFF
NA	NA	TRBV30	TRBJ1-5	TGTGCCTCCGACAAAGGGGGCAATCAGCCCCAGCATTTT	CASDKGGNQPQHF
NA	TRBD2	TRBV19	TRBJ2-4	TGTGCCAGTGGTCCGGGGGGAACCAAAAACATTCAGTACTTC	CASGPGGTKNIQYF
once	NA	TRBV25-1	TRBJ1-1	TGTGCCAGCAGTGAGGCAGGGCGGCACACTGAAGCTTTCTTT	CASSEAGRHTEAFF
NA	NA	TRBV5-1	TRBJ2-2	TGCGCCAGCAGCTCCAGTGTGGACCACACCGGGGAGCTGTTTTTT	CASSSSVDHTGELFF
NA	TRBD2	TRBV10-3	TRBJ2-3	TGTGCCATCAGAGGAGGGTCTAGCGGGGGTGGAGATACGCAGTATTTT	CAIRGGSSGGGDTQYF
NA	TRBD2	TRBV10-3	TRBJ2-1	TGTGCCATCAGGCTAGCGGGAGGGGACAATGAGCAGTTCTTC	CAIRLAGGDNEQFF
NA	TRBD1	TRBV5-6	TRBJ2-3	TGTGCCAGCAGTTACCCCGATTGGACAGGGAAGGAGACAGATACGCAGTATTTT	CASSYPDWTGKETDTQYF
NA	TRBD2	TRBV7-2	TRBJ2-1	TGTGCCAGCAGCCAGACTAGCGGGGGGGTTAACAATGAGCAGTTCTTC	CASSQTSGGVNNEQFF
NA	TRBD1	TRBV6-5	TRBJ1-4	TGTGCCAGCAGATCCCGGGACAGGGACGAAAAACTGTTTTTT	CASRSRDRDEKLFF
NA	NA	TRBV21-1	TRBJ2-5	TGTGCCAGCAAACCGGGACTAGTGTGGGAGACCCAGTACTTC	CASKPGLVWETQYF
NA	TRBD1	TRBV5-4	TRBJ2-5	TGTGCCAGCAGCGCGGACAGGGGGGAGACCCAGTACTTC	CASSADRGETQYF
NA	TRBD1	TRBV14	TRBJ1-2	TGTGCCAGCAGCCCTTCCGGGACAGTTCACTACTTC	CASSPSGTVHYF
NA	NA	TRBV2	TRBJ1-4	TGTGCCAGCAGTGCCCAAACAACTAATGAAAAACTGTTTTTT	CASSAQTTNEKLFF
NA	NA	TRBV19	TRBJ2-7	TGTGCCACCCAGAGTCTCCAAACCTACGAGCAGTACTTC	CATQSLQTYEQYF